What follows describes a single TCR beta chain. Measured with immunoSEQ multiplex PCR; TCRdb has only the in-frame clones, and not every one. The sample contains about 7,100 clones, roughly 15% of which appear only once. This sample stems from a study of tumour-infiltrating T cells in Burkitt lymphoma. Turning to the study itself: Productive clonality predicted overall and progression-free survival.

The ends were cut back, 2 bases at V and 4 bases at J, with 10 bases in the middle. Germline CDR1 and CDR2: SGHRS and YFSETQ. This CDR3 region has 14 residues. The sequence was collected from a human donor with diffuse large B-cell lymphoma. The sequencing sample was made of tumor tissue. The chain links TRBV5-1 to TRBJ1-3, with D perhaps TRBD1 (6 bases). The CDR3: CASSLPGDGNTIYF. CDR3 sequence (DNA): TGCGCCAGCAGCTTACCAGGGGACGGAAACACCATATATTTT.